Below are 3 T cell receptor beta chains sequenced from a single sample in a study of identical twins. From the 5' RACE reads, TCRdb called clonotypes with MiXCR, one entry per CDR3 protein. The sample has around 550,000 distinct CDR3 sequences; roughly 15% are singletons. Another study also made use of these data, one on yellow fever vaccine responses in identical twins.

Sequenced material: CD4+ T cells sorted from blood. Receptors originate from a woman aged 18 to 35 in good health.

This clonotype has a handful of counts. The chain links TRBV20-1 to TRBJ2-1, with TRBD2 as a possible D gene (5 bases). Trimming left V 6 bases short and J 10 bases short, with 13 bases between. This CDR3 comprises 11 residues. The V gene's germline CDR1 is DFQATT and CDR2 SNEGSKA (reference sequence). CDR3 in DNA: TGCAGTGCACAACCGGGGAACGAGCAGTTCTTC. Translated, it gives CSAQPGNEQFF.

The chain is built from TRBV28 and TRBJ2-1, with TRBD2 matching 10 bases. V was pared by 6 bases and J by 9 bases, with 11 bases of the junction left unmatched. This CDR3 comprises 15 residues. CDR1 and CDR2 (germline): MDHEN, SYDVKM. CDR3 sequence: CASRPSGRALSEQFF. Written as DNA, the CDR3 is TGTGCCAGCAGACCCAGCGGGAGGGCCCTCAGTGAGCAGTTCTTC.

This clonotype was counted a few times. This sequence joins TRBV6-1 and TRBJ2-3; 13 nucleotides line up with TRBD2. CDR3 length: 16 amino acids. The V segment lost 8 bases and the J segment 2 bases; nucleotides outside the gene matches: 7. Looked up from germline, CDR1 is MNHNS and CDR2 is SASEGT. The CDR3 region has the DNA TGTGCCAGCTCCCTCACTAGCGGGGGGGCCACAGATACGCAGTATTTT. This codes for CASSLTSGGATDTQYF.